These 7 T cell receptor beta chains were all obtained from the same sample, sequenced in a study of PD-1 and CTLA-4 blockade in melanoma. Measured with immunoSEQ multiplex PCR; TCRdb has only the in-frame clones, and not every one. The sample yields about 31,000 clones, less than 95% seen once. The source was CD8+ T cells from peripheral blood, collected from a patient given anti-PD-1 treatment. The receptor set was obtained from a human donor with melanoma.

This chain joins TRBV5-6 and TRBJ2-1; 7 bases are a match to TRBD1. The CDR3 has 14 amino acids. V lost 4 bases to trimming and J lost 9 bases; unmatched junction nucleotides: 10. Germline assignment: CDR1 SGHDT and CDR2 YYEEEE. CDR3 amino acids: CASSGGQSSGEQFF. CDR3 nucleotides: TGTGCCAGCAGCGGGGGACAGTCGAGCGGTGAGCAGTTCTTC.

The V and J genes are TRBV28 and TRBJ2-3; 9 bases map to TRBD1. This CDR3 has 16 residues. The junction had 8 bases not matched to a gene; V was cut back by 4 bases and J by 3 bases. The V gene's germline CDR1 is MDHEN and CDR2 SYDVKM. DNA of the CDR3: TGTGCCAGCAGTTACCCAACAGGGGGCGCGACAGATACGCAGTATTTT. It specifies CASSYPTGGATDTQYF. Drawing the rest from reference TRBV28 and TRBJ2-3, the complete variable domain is DVKVTQSSRYLVKRTGEKVFLECVQDMDHENMFWYRQDPGLGLRLIYFSYDVKMKEKGDIPEGYSVSREKKERFSLILESASTNQTSMYLCASSYPTGGATDTQYFGPGTRLTVL.

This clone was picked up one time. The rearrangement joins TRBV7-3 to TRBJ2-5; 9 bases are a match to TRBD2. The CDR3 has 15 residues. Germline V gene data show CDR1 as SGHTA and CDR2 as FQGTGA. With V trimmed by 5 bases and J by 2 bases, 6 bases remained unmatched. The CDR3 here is CASSRAGGLQETQYF. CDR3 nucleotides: TGTGCCAGCAGCAGAGCGGGAGGTCTACAAGAGACCCAGTACTTC.

The CDR3 loop reads CATSSSGPNTEAFF. DNA of the CDR3: TGTGCCACCAGCAGTTCCGGGCCGAACACTGAAGCTTTCTTT. The rearrangement links TRBV15 to TRBJ1-1; D is undetermined. The CDR3 totals 14 residues. Germline V gene data show CDR1 as LNHNV and CDR2 as YYDKDF (reference sequence). V lost 3 bases and J 1 base, leaving 9 bases between the germline ends. Full variable domain (rest looked up from reference TRBV15 and TRBJ1-1): DAMVIQNPRYQVTQFGKPVTLSCSQTLNHNVMYWYQQKSSQAPKLLFHYYDKDFNNEADTPDNFQSRRPNTSFCFLDIRSPGLGDTAMYLCATSSSGPNTEAFFGQGTRLTVV.

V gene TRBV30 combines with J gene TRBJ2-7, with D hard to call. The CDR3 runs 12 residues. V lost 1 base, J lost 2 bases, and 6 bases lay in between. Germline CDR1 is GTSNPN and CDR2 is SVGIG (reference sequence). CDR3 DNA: TGTGCCTGGAGTGGCCCTACCTACGAGCAGTACTTC. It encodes CAWSGPTYEQYF.

As DNA, the CDR3 is TGTGCCAGCTCACGGGACTCCAATCAGCCCCAGCATTTT. Its protein product is CASSRDSNQPQHF. The V gene is TRBV18, the J gene TRBJ1-5, with TRBD1 as a possible D gene (5 bases). The length of the CDR3 is 13 residues. Germline V gene sequence: CDR1 KGHSH, CDR2 LQKENI. V shed 4 bases and J shed 3 bases, with 7 bases lying between them.

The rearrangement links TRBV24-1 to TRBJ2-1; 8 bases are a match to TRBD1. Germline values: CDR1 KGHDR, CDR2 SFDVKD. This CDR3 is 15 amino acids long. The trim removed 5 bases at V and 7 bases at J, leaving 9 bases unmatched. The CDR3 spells CATSGDRGEKNEQFF. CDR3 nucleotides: TGTGCCACCAGTGGAGACAGGGGCGAAAAAAATGAGCAGTTCTTC.